A selection of T cell receptor beta chains follows, all from one sample in a study of control samples from healthy donors and cancer patients. The table came from immunoSEQ multiplex PCR; TCRdb's copy has only in-frame clones and leaves some out. The sample carries some 160,000 clones, 90% to 95% recorded once. Sequencing was carried out using blood. The receptors were sampled from a woman in her thirties in good health. Each CDR3 is given with its conserved first and last residue. D genes are given only for firm matches. Where a row states a size, it is once, few, many or the class of an expanded clone; other rows omit it.

-	TRBV18	TRBJ2-1	18	TRBD2	TGTGCCAGCTCACCAAACCTTAGCGGGATTAGCTCCTACAATGAGCAGTTCTTC	CASSPNLSGISSYNEQFF
-	TRBV6-2/TRBV6-3	TRBJ2-5	14	TRBD2	TGTGCCAGCAGTTTTAGCGGGAGTTGGGAGACCCAGTACTTC	CASSFSGSWETQYF
-	TRBV29-1	TRBJ2-5	10	-	TGCAGCGTTGACGGGACGGGAGATTACTTC	CSVDGTGDYF
-	TRBV6-6	TRBJ2-2	15	-	TGTGCCAGCAGTTACTCCGGGCGAGACACCGGGGAGCTGTTTTTT	CASSYSGRDTGELFF
-	TRBV24-1	TRBJ2-7	15	-	TGTGCCACCAGTGAAGGAGCAGCCCGGTCCTACGAGCAGTACTTC	CATSEGAARSYEQYF
-	TRBV28	TRBJ2-7	16	TRBD2	TGTGCCAGCAGTTTAGCGGCTAGCGGGAGATACGACGAGCAGTACTTC	CASSLAASGRYDEQYF
-	TRBV5-1	TRBJ2-5	13	TRBD1	TGCGCCAGCAGCATCGGACAGGGAGAGACCCAGTACTTC	CASSIGQGETQYF
-	TRBV21-1	TRBJ1-2	15	-	TGTGCCAGCAGCAACCCCGGGACAGGCGCCTATGGCTACACCTTC	CASSNPGTGAYGYTF
-	TRBV18	TRBJ1-5	18	-	TGTGCCAGCTCACCACAGGGGTATATCGGTGAGGGCAATCAGCCCCAGCATTTT	CASSPQGYIGEGNQPQHF
-	TRBV11-2	TRBJ1-4	15	-	TGTGCCAGCAGAGCCCTAGGGGGGGCTAATGAAAAACTGTTTTTT	CASRALGGANEKLFF
-	TRBV5-1	TRBJ2-7	14	TRBD1	TGCGCCAGCAGCATGGAGGGACAGGGGCGAGAGCAGTACTTC	CASSMEGQGREQYF
once	TRBV10-3	TRBJ2-6	18	TRBD1	TGTGCCATCAAACCGGGACAGGGGGCGCGATCTGGGGCCAACGTCCTGACTTTC	CAIKPGQGARSGANVLTF
-	TRBV28	TRBJ2-2	13	-	TGTGCCAGCAGACGGAGGATGACCGGGGAGCTGTTTTTT	CASRRRMTGELFF
-	TRBV7-9	TRBJ1-4	15	-	TGTGCCAGCAGCTTAGTGGGGGCACATAATGAAAAACTGTTTTTT	CASSLVGAHNEKLFF
-	TRBV6-5	TRBJ2-7	13	TRBD1	TGTGCCAGCGGATTGACAGGGACCTACGAGCAGTACTTC	CASGLTGTYEQYF
-	TRBV7-3	TRBJ1-1	17	TRBD1	TGTGCCAGCAGCTTTATAGACAGGGAAGGGCGGAACACTGAAGCTTTCTTT	CASSFIDREGRNTEAFF
few	TRBV19	TRBJ1-5	14	-	TGTGCCAGTAGTATACGAACTAGCAATCAGCCCCAGCATTTT	CASSIRTSNQPQHF
-	TRBV6-5	TRBJ2-1	15	TRBD1	TGTGCCAGCAGTCCCCGCTCAGGGGGCTACAATGAGCAGTTCTTC	CASSPRSGGYNEQFF
-	TRBV6-1	TRBJ2-6	17	TRBD1	TGTGCCAGCAGTGAACAACAGGGGGCATCTGGGGCCAACGTCCTGACTTTC	CASSEQQGASGANVLTF
-	TRBV9	TRBJ2-3	16	TRBD1	TGTGCCAGCAGCGACCCGGGACAGGAGAGCACAGATACGCAGTATTTT	CASSDPGQESTDTQYF
-	TRBV7-2	TRBJ2-1	15	TRBD2	TGTGCCAGCAGCTTAGAAGGCGGGAGAGACAATGAGCAGTTCTTC	CASSLEGGRDNEQFF
-	TRBV6-5	TRBJ2-7	15	TRBD2	TGTGCCAGCAAGGGAGCGGCTAGCGGGAGCGACGAGCAGTACTTC	CASKGAASGSDEQYF
-	TRBV6-5	TRBJ1-1	12	-	TGTGCCAGCAGTTTCCTCGGCACTGAAGCTTTCTTT	CASSFLGTEAFF
-	TRBV5-8	TRBJ1-1	16	TRBD1	TGTGCCAGCAGGGACCTGACAGGGGCAGGGAACACTGAAGCTTTCTTT	CASRDLTGAGNTEAFF
-	TRBV5-5	TRBJ1-1	13	-	TGTGCCAGCAGCTTGTTTGGGGGTACTGAAGCTTTCTTT	CASSLFGGTEAFF
-	TRBV6-4	TRBJ2-3	17	TRBD2	TGTGCCAGCAGTGACACTAGCGGGAGCCCCCACACAGATACGCAGTATTTT	CASSDTSGSPHTDTQYF
-	TRBV28	TRBJ1-1	14	-	TGTGCCAGCAGTACGGGACCGACGAACACTGAAGCTTTCTTT	CASSTGPTNTEAFF
few	TRBV10-1	TRBJ2-5	19	TRBD2	TGCGCCAGCAGTGAGCACCACGGGACTAGCGGGAGAGTTTACGAGACCCAGTACTTC	CASSEHHGTSGRVYETQYF
once	TRBV6-1	TRBJ1-4	16	-	TGTGCCAGCAGTGGAGCCCAACTCGACCCCAGTGAAAAACTGTTTTTT	CASSGAQLDPSEKLFF
-	TRBV11-3	TRBJ2-3	13	-	TGTGCCAGCAGCTCCCGTTTGTACGATACGCAGTATTTT	CASSSRLYDTQYF
-	TRBV6-5	TRBJ1-1	15	-	TGTGCCAGCAGTTACTGGGCCGAGATTTCTACTGAAGCTTTCTTT	CASSYWAEISTEAFF
-	TRBV12-5	TRBJ2-4	18	-	TGTGCTAGTGGTTTTTGGGGCGGGGACCTAGCCTCCAAAAACATTCAGTACTTC	CASGFWGGDLASKNIQYF
-	TRBV4-1	TRBJ1-6	12	-	TGCGCCAGCAGCCAAGCAGGTTTCACCCTCCACTTT	CASSQAGFTLHF
-	TRBV6-5	TRBJ1-5	14	-	TGTGCCAGCTCTAGGGTTGGTAGCAATCAGCCCCAGCATTTT	CASSRVGSNQPQHF
-	TRBV7-3	TRBJ2-1	17	-	TGTGCCAGCAGCTTAACCATTGGCTCCCTTGGATTCAATGAGCAGTTCTTC	CASSLTIGSLGFNEQFF
once	TRBV7-8	TRBJ2-1	15	-	TGTGCCAGCAGCTTCTCCAGGCAACCTTACAATGAGCAGTTCTTC	CASSFSRQPYNEQFF
-	TRBV5-4	TRBJ2-2	15	-	TGTGCCAGCAGCGGTGGACACATTAACACCGGGGAGCTGTTTTTT	CASSGGHINTGELFF
-	TRBV6-5	TRBJ2-1	15	TRBD1	TGTGCCAGCAGTAGCAGGGGGCGCGATCGGAATGAGCAGTTCTTC	CASSSRGRDRNEQFF